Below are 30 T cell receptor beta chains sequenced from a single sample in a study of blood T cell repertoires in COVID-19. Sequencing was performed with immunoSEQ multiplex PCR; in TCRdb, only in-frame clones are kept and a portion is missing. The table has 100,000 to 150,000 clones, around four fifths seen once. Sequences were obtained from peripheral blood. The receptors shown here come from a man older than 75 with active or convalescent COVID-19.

The CDR3 DNA reads as TGTGCCAGCAGCGCAACCGGCGGGACAGGGGGGAGTACCGGGGAGCTGTTTTTT. It codes for CASSATGGTGGSTGELFF. The chain recombines TRBV13 with TRBJ2-2, with 11 bases lining up with TRBD1. This CDR3 has 18 amino acids. The J segment lost 5 bases and the V segment lost 5 bases, leaving 13 bases of the junction unmatched. Germline V lookup: CDR1 PRHDT, CDR2 FYEKMQ (reference sequence).

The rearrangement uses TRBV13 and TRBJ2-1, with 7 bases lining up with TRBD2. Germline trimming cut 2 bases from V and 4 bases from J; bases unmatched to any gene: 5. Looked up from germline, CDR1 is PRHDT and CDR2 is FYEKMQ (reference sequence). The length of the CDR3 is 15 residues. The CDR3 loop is CASSLILAEYNEQFF. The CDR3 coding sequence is TGTGCCAGCAGCTTAATTCTAGCGGAATACAATGAGCAGTTCTTC.

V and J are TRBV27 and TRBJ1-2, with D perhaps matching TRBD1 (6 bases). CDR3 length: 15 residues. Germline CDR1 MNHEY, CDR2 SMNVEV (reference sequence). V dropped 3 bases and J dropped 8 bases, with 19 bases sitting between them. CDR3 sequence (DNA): TGTGCCAGCAGTTTTTCCCGACAGGTCCTGAGGGGCTACACCTTC. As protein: CASSFSRQVLRGYTF.

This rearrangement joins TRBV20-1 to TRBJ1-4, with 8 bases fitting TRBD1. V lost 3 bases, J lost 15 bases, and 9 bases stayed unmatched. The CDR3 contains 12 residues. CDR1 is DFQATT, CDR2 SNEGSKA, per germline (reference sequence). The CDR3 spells CSASNPGTGLFF. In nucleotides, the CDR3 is TGCAGTGCTAGTAACCCCGGGACAGGCTTGTTTTTT.

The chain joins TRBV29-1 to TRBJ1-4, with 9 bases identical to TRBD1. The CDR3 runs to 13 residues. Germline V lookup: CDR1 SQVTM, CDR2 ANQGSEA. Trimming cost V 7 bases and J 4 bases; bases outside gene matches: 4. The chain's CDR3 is CSADRGVNEKLFF. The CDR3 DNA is TGCAGCGCAGACAGGGGGGTTAATGAAAAACTGTTTTTT.

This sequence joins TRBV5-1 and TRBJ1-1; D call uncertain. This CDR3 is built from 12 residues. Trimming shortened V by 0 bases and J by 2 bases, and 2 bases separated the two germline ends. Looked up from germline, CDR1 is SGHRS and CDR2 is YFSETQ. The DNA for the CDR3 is TGCGCCAGCAGCTTGGCTAACACTGAAGCTTTCTTT. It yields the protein CASSLANTEAFF.

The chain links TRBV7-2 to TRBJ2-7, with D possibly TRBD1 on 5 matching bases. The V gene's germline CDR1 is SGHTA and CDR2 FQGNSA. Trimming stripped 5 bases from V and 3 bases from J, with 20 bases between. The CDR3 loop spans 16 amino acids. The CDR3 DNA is TGTGCCAGCAGCCCGAAGTCAGGGTGGTCGGGCTACGAGCAGTACTTC. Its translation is CASSPKSGWSGYEQYF.

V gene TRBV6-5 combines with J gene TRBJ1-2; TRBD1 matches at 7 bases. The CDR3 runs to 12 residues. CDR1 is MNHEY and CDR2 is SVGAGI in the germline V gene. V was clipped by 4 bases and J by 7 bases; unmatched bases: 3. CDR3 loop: CASSSGGGGYTF. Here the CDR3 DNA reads TGTGCCAGCAGTTCAGGGGGTGGTGGCTACACCTTC.

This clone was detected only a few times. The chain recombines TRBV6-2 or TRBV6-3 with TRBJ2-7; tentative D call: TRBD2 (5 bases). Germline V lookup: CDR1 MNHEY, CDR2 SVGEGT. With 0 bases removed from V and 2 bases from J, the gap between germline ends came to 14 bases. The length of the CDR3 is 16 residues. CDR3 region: CASSYSPGLEPYEQYF. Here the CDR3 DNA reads TGTGCCAGCAGTTACTCTCCGGGGTTGGAACCCTACGAGCAGTACTTC.

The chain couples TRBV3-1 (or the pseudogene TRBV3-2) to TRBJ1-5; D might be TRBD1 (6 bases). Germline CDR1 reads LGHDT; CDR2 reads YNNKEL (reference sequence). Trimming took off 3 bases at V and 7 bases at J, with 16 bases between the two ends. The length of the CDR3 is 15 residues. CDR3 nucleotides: TGTGCCAGCAGCCACCCCCAGATCAGGGGACAGCCCCAGCATTTT. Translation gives CASSHPQIRGQPQHF.

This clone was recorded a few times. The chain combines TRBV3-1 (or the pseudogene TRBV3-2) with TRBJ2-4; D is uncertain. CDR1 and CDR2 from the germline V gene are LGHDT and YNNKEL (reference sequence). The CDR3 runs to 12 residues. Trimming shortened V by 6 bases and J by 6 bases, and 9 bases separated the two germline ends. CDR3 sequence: CASSWAGNIQYF. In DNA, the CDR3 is TGTGCCAGCAGTTGGGCCGGAAACATTCAGTACTTC.

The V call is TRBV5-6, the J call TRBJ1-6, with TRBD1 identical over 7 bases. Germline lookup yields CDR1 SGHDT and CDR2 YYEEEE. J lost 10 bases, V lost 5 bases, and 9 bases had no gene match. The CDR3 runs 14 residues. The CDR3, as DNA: TGTGCCAGCAGAGGTAGGGGGCTAGGATCACCCCTCCACTTT. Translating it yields CASRGRGLGSPLHF.

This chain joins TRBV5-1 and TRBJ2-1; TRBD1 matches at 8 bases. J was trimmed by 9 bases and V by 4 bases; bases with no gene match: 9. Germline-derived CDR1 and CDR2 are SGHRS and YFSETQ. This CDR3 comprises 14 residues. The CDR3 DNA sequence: TGCGCCAGCAGCCACGGGCAGGGGGCAACTGAGCAGTTCTTC. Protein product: CASSHGQGATEQFF.

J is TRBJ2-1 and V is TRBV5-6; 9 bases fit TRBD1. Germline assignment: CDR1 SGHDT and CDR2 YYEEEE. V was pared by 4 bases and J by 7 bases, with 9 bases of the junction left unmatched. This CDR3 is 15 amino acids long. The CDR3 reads CASSGAGTGINEQFF. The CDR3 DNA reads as TGTGCCAGCAGCGGAGCCGGGACAGGGATTAATGAGCAGTTCTTC.

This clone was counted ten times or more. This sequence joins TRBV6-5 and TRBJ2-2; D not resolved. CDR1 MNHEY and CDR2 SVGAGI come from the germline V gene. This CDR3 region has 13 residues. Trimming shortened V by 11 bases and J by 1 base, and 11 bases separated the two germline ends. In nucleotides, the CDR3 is TGTGCCGCCCAGGAAGGGAACACCGGGGAGCTGTTTTTT. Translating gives CAAQEGNTGELFF.

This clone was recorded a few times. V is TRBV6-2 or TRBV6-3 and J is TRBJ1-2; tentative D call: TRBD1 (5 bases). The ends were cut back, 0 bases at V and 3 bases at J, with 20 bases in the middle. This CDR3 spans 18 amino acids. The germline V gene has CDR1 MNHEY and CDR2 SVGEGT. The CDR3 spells CASSYSKQDPSPYYGYTF. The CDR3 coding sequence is TGTGCCAGCAGTTACTCGAAACAGGATCCAAGTCCATACTATGGCTACACCTTC.

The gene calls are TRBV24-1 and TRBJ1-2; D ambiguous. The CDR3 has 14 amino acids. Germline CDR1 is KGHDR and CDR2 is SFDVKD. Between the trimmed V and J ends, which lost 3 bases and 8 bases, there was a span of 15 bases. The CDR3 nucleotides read TGTGCCACCAGTGATCATTTCGGACTGGAAGGCTACACCTTC. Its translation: CATSDHFGLEGYTF.

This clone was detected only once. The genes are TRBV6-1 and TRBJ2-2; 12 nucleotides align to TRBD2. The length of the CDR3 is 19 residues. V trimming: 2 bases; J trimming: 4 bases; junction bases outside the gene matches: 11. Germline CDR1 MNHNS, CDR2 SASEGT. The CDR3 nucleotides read TGTGCCAGCAGTGAACCTTCAACTAGCGGGGGGCGGACCACCGGGGAGCTGTTTTTT. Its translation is CASSEPSTSGGRTTGELFF.

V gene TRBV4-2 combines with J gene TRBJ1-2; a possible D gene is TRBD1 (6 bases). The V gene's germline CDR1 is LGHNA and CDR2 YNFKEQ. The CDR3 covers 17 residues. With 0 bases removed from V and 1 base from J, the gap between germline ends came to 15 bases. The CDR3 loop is CASSQDRSGALNYGYTF. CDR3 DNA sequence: TGTGCCAGCAGCCAAGATAGGTCAGGGGCCCTTAACTATGGCTACACCTTC.

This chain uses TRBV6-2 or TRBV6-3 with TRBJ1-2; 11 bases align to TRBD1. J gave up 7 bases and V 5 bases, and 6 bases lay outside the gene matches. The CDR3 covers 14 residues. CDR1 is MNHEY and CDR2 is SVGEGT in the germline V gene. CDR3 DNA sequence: TGTGCCAGCAGTAAACGGACAGGGGGCTTTGGCTACACCTTC. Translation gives CASSKRTGGFGYTF.

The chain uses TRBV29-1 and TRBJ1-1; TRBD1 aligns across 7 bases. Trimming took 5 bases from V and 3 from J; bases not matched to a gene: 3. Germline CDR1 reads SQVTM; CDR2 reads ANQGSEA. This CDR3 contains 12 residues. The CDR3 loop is CSVTGVDTEAFF. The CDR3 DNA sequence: TGCAGCGTTACAGGGGTTGACACTGAAGCTTTCTTT.

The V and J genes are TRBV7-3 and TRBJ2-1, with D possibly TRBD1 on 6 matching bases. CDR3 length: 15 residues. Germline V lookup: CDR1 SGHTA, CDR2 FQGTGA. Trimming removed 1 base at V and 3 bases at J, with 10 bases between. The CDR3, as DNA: TGTGCCAGCAGCTTAAACAGGGCCTTCTACAATGAGCAGTTCTTC. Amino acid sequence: CASSLNRAFYNEQFF.

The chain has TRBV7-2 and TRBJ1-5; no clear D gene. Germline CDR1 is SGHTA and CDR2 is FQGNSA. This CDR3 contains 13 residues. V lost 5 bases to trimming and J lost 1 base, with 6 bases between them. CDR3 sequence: CASSPRSNQPQHF. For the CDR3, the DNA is TGTGCCAGCAGCCCCCGGAGCAATCAGCCCCAGCATTTT.

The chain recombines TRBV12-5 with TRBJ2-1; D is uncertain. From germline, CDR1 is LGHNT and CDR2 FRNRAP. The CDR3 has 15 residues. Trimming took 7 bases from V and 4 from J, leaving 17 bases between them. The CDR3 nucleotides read TGTGCTAGTGCCCGAAACATGTATTCTTACAATGAGCAGTTCTTC. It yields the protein CASARNMYSYNEQFF.

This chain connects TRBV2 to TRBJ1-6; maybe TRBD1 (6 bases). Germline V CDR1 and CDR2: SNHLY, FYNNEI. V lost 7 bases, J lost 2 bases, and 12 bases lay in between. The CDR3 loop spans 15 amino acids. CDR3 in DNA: TGTGCCAGCAATACAGGGTTTACCTATAATTCACCCCTCCACTTT. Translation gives CASNTGFTYNSPLHF.

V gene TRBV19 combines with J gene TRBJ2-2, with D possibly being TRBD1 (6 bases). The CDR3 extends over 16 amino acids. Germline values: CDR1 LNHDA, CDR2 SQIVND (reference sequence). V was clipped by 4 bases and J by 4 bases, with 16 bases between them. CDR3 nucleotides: TGTGCCAGTAGTAGGGGTTGGGGGCGCGGCACCGGGGAGCTGTTTTTT. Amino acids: CASSRGWGRGTGELFF.

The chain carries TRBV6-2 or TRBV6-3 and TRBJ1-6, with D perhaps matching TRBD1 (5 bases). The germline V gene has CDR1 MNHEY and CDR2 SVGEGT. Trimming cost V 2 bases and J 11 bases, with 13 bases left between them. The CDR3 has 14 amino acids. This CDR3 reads CASSYAGPSTPLHF. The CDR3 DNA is TGTGCCAGCAGTTACGCGGGGCCGAGTACACCCCTCCACTTT.

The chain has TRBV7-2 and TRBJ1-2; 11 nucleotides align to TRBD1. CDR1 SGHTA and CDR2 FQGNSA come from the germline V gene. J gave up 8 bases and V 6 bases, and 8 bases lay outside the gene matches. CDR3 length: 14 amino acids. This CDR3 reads CASRRDRGSGGYTF. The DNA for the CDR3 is TGTGCCAGCAGACGGGACAGGGGGTCTGGAGGCTACACCTTC.

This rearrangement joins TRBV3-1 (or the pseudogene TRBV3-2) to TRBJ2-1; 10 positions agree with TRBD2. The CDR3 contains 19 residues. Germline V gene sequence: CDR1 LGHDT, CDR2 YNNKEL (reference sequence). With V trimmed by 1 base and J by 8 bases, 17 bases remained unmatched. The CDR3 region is CASSQVSTSKAGGPHEQFF. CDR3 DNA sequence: TGTGCCAGCAGCCAAGTTTCGACCTCCAAAGCGGGGGGGCCGCATGAGCAGTTCTTC.

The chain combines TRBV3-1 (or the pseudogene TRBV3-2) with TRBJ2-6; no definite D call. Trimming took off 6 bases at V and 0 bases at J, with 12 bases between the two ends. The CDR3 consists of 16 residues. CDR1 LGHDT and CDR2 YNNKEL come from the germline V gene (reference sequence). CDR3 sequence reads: CASRRPADSGANVLTF. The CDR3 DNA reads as TGTGCCAGCAGAAGGCCCGCGGACTCTGGGGCCAACGTCCTGACTTTC.